A single sample is the source of the 14 T cell receptor beta chains below, sequenced in a study of PD-1 blockade in classical Hodgkin lymphoma. As to time point: cycle 4 day 1 (C4D1), after less than 7 weeks of nivolumab. Every patient experienced relapse after autologous stem cell transplantation, and brentuximab vedotin exposure varied. Generated by immunoSEQ multiplex PCR, the TCRdb table keeps only in-frame clones and is missing some. Of approximately 27,000 clones in the sample, around 79% were seen once. The sample here was peripheral blood mononuclear cells (PBMCs), taken before the fourth cycle of nivolumab. The source of these receptors is a human donor with classical Hodgkin lymphoma.

The chain combines TRBV25-1 with TRBJ2-5, with a possible D match to TRBD1 (6 bases). Trimming pared 2 bases from V and 1 base from J, leaving 8 bases between. The germline CDR1 and CDR2 sequences are MGHDK and SYGVNS. This CDR3 comprises 14 residues. The CDR3 DNA reads as TGTGCCAGCAGTGAAGGACAGTTCCAAGAGACCCAGTACTTC. As protein: CASSEGQFQETQYF.

The chain combines TRBV6-6 with TRBJ1-1; 9 bases map to TRBD1. V shed 4 bases and J 5 bases; nucleotides not matched to a gene: 5. CDR3 length: 14 amino acids. Germline V gene lookup returns CDR1 MNHNY and CDR2 SVGAGI (reference sequence). The CDR3 sequence: CASSSGQGKTEAFF. As DNA, the CDR3 is TGTGCCAGCAGTTCCGGACAGGGGAAGACTGAAGCTTTCTTT.

DNA of the CDR3: TGTGCCAGCAGCTTAGGCACCAGCTCTGGAAACACCATATATTTT. Encoded protein: CASSLGTSSGNTIYF. This rearrangement joins TRBV11-2 to TRBJ1-3; D is undetermined. V lost 1 base and J lost 0, with 7 bases in between. The CDR3 extends over 15 amino acids. Germline values: CDR1 SGHAT, CDR2 FQNNGV.

The J gene is TRBJ2-7, the V gene TRBV15, with D possibly matching TRBD1 (5 bases). The V gene lost 2 bases and the J gene lost 4 bases, with 9 bases spanning the gap. This CDR3 comprises 13 residues. Germline assignment: CDR1 LNHNV and CDR2 YYDKDF (reference sequence). CDR3 loop: CATSRPQGYEQYF. The CDR3 DNA reads as TGTGCCACCAGCAGACCCCAGGGTTACGAGCAGTACTTC.

The chain links TRBV7-6 to TRBJ2-1; 12 bases are a match to TRBD2. The CDR3 consists of 14 residues. After removal of 5 bases from V and 10 bases from J, the junction contained 6 bases not matched to a gene. Germline V gene sequence: CDR1 SGHVS, CDR2 FNYEAQ. The CDR3 reads CASSPSGGAREQFF. The CDR3 bases are TGTGCCAGCAGCCCTAGCGGGGGGGCCAGGGAGCAGTTCTTC. The complete variable domain, with remaining parts taken from reference TRBV7-6 and TRBJ2-1, reads GAGVSQSPRYKVTKRGQDVALRCDPISGHVSLYWYRQALGQGPEFLTYFNYEAQQDKSGLPNDRFSAERPEGSISTLTIQRTEQRDSAMYRCASSPSGGAREQFFGPGTRLTVL.

This sequence joins TRBV6-6 and TRBJ2-7; 8 bases line up with TRBD1. Germline V gene data show CDR1 as MNHNY and CDR2 as SVGAGI (reference sequence). The CDR3 contains 14 residues. Trimming cost V 7 bases and J 3 bases; bases outside gene matches: 8. CDR3 in amino acids: CASTSQGALYEQYF. CDR3 coding DNA: TGTGCCAGCACTTCCCAGGGGGCACTCTACGAGCAGTACTTC.

The chain recombines TRBV5-1 with TRBJ2-5; D not resolved. Germline lookup yields CDR1 SGHRS and CDR2 YFSETQ. The ends were cut back, 7 bases at V and 4 bases at J, with 11 bases in the middle. This CDR3 spans 12 amino acids. CDR3 loop: CASAASRETQYF. As DNA, the CDR3 is TGCGCCAGCGCGGCGAGTCGAGAGACCCAGTACTTC.

The genes are TRBV10-3 and TRBJ2-7; 7 bases are a match to TRBD2. The CDR3 has 13 amino acids. The V gene's germline CDR1 is ENHRY and CDR2 SYGVKD. Trimming cost V 10 bases and J 7 bases; bases outside gene matches: 13. CDR3 region: CATGRQSSGEQYF. DNA for the CDR3: TGTGCCACCGGGAGGCAGTCCTCTGGGGAGCAGTACTTC.

The rearrangement joins TRBV4-2 to TRBJ2-5; D is uncertain. Germline V gives CDR1 LGHNA, CDR2 YNFKEQ. The CDR3 totals 14 residues. The ends were cut back, 1 base at V and 0 bases at J, with 6 bases in the middle. CDR3: CASSQGTYQETQYF. The DNA of the CDR3 is TGTGCCAGCAGCCAAGGGACCTACCAAGAGACCCAGTACTTC.

This CDR3 is CASTDRAYEQYF. CDR3 sequence (DNA): TGTGCCAGTACGGACAGAGCCTACGAGCAGTACTTC. The chain combines TRBV6-1 with TRBJ2-7, with D perhaps matching TRBD1 (6 bases). This CDR3 is built from 12 residues. Between the trimmed V and J ends, which lost 9 bases and 2 bases, there was a span of 11 bases. Germline V lookup: CDR1 MNHNS, CDR2 SASEGT.

This clone showed up just a few times. The V call is TRBV7-2, the J call TRBJ2-7, with a weak D call TRBD1 (6 bases). V was clipped by 4 bases and J by 6 bases, with 19 bases between them. The length of the CDR3 is 15 residues. Germline lookup yields CDR1 SGHTA and CDR2 FQGNSA. CDR3 DNA sequence: TGTGCCAGCAGCTCCGATTCGGGACACCCTCTCGAGCAGTACTTC. It yields the protein CASSSDSGHPLEQYF. The complete variable domain, with remaining parts taken from reference TRBV7-2 and TRBJ2-7, reads GAGVSQSPSNKVTEKGKDVELRCDPISGHTALYWYRQSLGQGLEFLIYFQGNSAPDKSGLPSDRFSAERTGGSVSTLTIQRTQQEDSAVYLCASSSDSGHPLEQYFGPGTRLTVT.

The chain has TRBV13 and TRBJ1-2; 8 bases map to TRBD1. Germline V gene sequence: CDR1 PRHDT, CDR2 FYEKMQ (reference sequence). The CDR3 spans 18 residues. The V segment lost 5 bases and the J segment 6 bases; nucleotides outside the gene matches: 20. CDR3 region: CASSPIWTGPWADDGYTF. CDR3 nucleotide sequence: TGTGCCAGCAGCCCCATATGGACAGGGCCCTGGGCAGATGATGGCTACACCTTC.

V usage is TRBV10-3 and J usage is TRBJ1-4; 7 bases fit TRBD1. The junction had 6 bases not matched to a gene; V was cut back by 3 bases and J by 5 bases. This CDR3 has 15 residues. Germline V gene lookup returns CDR1 ENHRY and CDR2 SYGVKD. CDR3: CAISEPGTENEKLFF. DNA for the CDR3: TGTGCCATCAGTGAACCCGGGACAGAGAATGAAAAACTGTTTTTT.

The gene calls are TRBV5-4 and TRBJ2-3; D gene ambiguous. Trimming removed 5 bases from V and 5 bases from J, with 6 bases in between. Looked up from germline, CDR1 is SGHNT and CDR2 is YYREEE (reference sequence). This CDR3 has 11 residues. Here the CDR3 reads CASRQGDTQYF. CDR3 nucleotide sequence: TGTGCCAGCAGACAAGGAGATACGCAGTATTTT.